This is a list of T cell receptor beta chains from one sample in a study of blood T cell repertoires in COVID-19. Produced via immunoSEQ multiplex PCR; TCRdb's table is partial and in-frame only. There are about 12,000 clones in the sample; approximately 77% occur only once, and about 9.5% lies in the top ten. The sample was peripheral blood. The receptors shown here come from a man in his fifties or sixties with COVID-19, enrolled during active disease. Each CDR3 is given with its conserved first and last residue. The D gene is left open where the match is weak. Part of the rows lack a size; the others show once, few, many or a class for expanded clones.

v_call,j_call,clone_size,cdr3_length,d_call,cdr3_nt,cdr3_aa
TRBV5-5,TRBJ2-7,few,12,TRBD1,TGTGCCAGCACCACAGGGGGCTACGAGCAGTACTTC,CASTTGGYEQYF
TRBV2,TRBJ1-1,NA,16,NA,TGTGCCAGCAGTGAAAGGCAGGGTGGCATGAACACTGAAGCTTTCTTT,CASSERQGGMNTEAFF
TRBV30,TRBJ2-5,NA,15,TRBD1,TGTGCCTGGAGTGTTAGGACAGGGAAACCCGAGACCCAGTACTTC,CAWSVRTGKPETQYF
TRBV11-1,TRBJ1-2,few,16,TRBD1,TGTGCCAGCAGTCAACCGACGGGACAGGGGGCGAGTGGCTACACCTTC,CASSQPTGQGASGYTF
TRBV9,TRBJ2-1,NA,15,NA,TGTGCCAGCAGCGTCACCGGGACTCCCAACAATGAGCAGTTCTTC,CASSVTGTPNNEQFF
TRBV5-1,TRBJ2-7,NA,13,TRBD1,TGCGCCAGCAGCAAGGACAGGGGGTACGAGCAGTACTTC,CASSKDRGYEQYF
TRBV2,TRBJ2-1,few,17,TRBD2,TGTGCCAGCAGTCCCCAGTTGGGACTAGCGGCTGACAATGAGCAGTTCTTC,CASSPQLGLAADNEQFF
TRBV9,TRBJ1-2,NA,14,NA,TGTGCCAGCAGCGATGGTATGAGTCACTATGGCTACACCTTC,CASSDGMSHYGYTF
TRBV19,TRBJ2-3,few,14,TRBD1,TGTGCCAGTAGGCGACAGGGGAGCACAGATACGCAGTATTTT,CASRRQGSTDTQYF
TRBV18,TRBJ2-2,NA,12,NA,TGTGCCAGCTCACCGGACTCCGGGGAGCTGTTTTTT,CASSPDSGELFF
TRBV5-4,TRBJ2-2,once,16,NA,TGTGCCAGCAGCTTGGATGTGACAGGCCCCCCCGGGGAGCTGTTTTTT,CASSLDVTGPPGELFF
TRBV4-3,TRBJ2-1,NA,16,TRBD1,TGCGCCAGCAGCCAAGATTGGGGACAGGGCTACAATGAGCAGTTCTTC,CASSQDWGQGYNEQFF
TRBV5-1,TRBJ2-1,NA,15,TRBD2,TGCGCCAGCAGCTTTATAGCGGGGGCAAACAATGAGCAGTTCTTC,CASSFIAGANNEQFF
TRBV24-1,TRBJ2-1,NA,17,TRBD2,TGTGCCACCAGTGACACCGGACTAGCGGGAGTCTACAATGAGCAGTTCTTC,CATSDTGLAGVYNEQFF
TRBV3-1/TRBV3-2,TRBJ1-2,NA,14,TRBD1,TGTGCCAGCAGCAGAGCCGGGACAGGCTATGGCTACACCTTC,CASSRAGTGYGYTF
TRBV2,TRBJ1-4,NA,15,NA,TGTGCCAGCAGTGAACGGGGGACTCGCGATGAAAAACTGTTTTTT,CASSERGTRDEKLFF
TRBV5-1,TRBJ1-2,once,14,TRBD1,TGCGCCAGCAGCATGGAGGCGTCAGGGGGAGGCTACACCTTC,CASSMEASGGGYTF
TRBV7-3,TRBJ2-1,NA,15,NA,TGTGCCAGCAGCTTGTGGGGGGACTCCTACAATGAGCAGTTCTTC,CASSLWGDSYNEQFF
TRBV11-2,TRBJ1-1,NA,13,NA,TGTGCCAGCAGCTCACCGTCCGGGTGGAGAGCTTTCTTT,CASSSPSGWRAFF
TRBV6-2/TRBV6-3,TRBJ2-3,NA,16,TRBD1,TGTGCCAGCAGTTACTCCCCAGGGGGAGACCGAGATACGCAGTATTTT,CASSYSPGGDRDTQYF
TRBV6-5,TRBJ1-2,once,15,TRBD1,TGTGCCAGCAGTGACTCGACAGGGGGCGTCTATGGCTACACCTTC,CASSDSTGGVYGYTF
TRBV2,TRBJ2-7,once,13,NA,TGTGCCACGCACCTCACCTTCACGGACGAGCAGTACTTC,CATHLTFTDEQYF
TRBV7-9,TRBJ2-3,NA,15,NA,TGTGCCAGCAGCTCGTTCCGGGAGTTGGCAGATACGCAGTATTTT,CASSSFRELADTQYF
TRBV19,TRBJ2-7,NA,14,NA,TGTGCCAGTAGTAGACAGGTTAGCTCCTACGAGCAGTACTTC,CASSRQVSSYEQYF
TRBV3-1/TRBV3-2,TRBJ2-3,NA,17,TRBD2,TGTGCCAGCAGCTACCCAACCCTAGCGGGAGGGGAAGATACGCAGTATTTT,CASSYPTLAGGEDTQYF
TRBV25-1,TRBJ1-1,NA,14,NA,TGTGCCAGCAGTGTACACAGCATGAACACTGAAGCTTTCTTT,CASSVHSMNTEAFF
TRBV13,TRBJ2-3,NA,15,TRBD2,TGTGCCAGCAGCGTAGCGGGGGACCCCACAGATACGCAGTATTTT,CASSVAGDPTDTQYF
TRBV28,TRBJ1-4,NA,12,NA,TGTGCCGTGGGCAGGGGAGTTGAAAAACTGTTTTTT,CAVGRGVEKLFF
TRBV27,TRBJ2-3,NA,13,NA,TGTGCCAGCAGTTTCTTCAGCACAGATACGCAGTATTTT,CASSFFSTDTQYF
TRBV19,TRBJ2-6,NA,16,NA,TGTGCCAGTAGTAGGGAGGGACATTCTGGGGCCAACGTCCTGACTTTC,CASSREGHSGANVLTF
TRBV27,TRBJ1-6,NA,16,NA,TGTGCCAGCAGTTTATCAAACGGGGGGATCAATTCACCCCTCCACTTT,CASSLSNGGINSPLHF
TRBV30,TRBJ1-3,NA,14,NA,TGTGCCTGGAGTAGAGGCTCAGGGGGAAACACCATATATTTT,CAWSRGSGGNTIYF
TRBV10-3,TRBJ2-2,NA,13,NA,TGTGCCATCAGGCCGGGAGAAACGCGGGAGCTGTTTTTT,CAIRPGETRELFF
TRBV6-6,TRBJ2-5,NA,17,TRBD2,TGTGCCAGCAGTCCTACCGGGACTAGCGGGAGGGCCGGGACCCAGTACTTC,CASSPTGTSGRAGTQYF
TRBV5-1,TRBJ1-2,NA,14,TRBD1,TGCGCCAGGCGGACAGGGGGCCTTTCGGTTGGCTACACCTTC,CARRTGGLSVGYTF
TRBV5-5,TRBJ2-7,NA,12,NA,TGTGCCAGCAGCTTCTCTTTTCGCGAGCAGTACTTC,CASSFSFREQYF
TRBV4-1,TRBJ2-5,NA,14,NA,TGCGCCAGCAGCCAACAGGGAGGTGGGGAGACCCAGTACTTC,CASSQQGGGETQYF
TRBV9,TRBJ2-3,NA,14,TRBD1,TGTGCCAGCAGCGAGACAGGGGACGCAGATACGCAGTATTTT,CASSETGDADTQYF
TRBV24-1,TRBJ2-1,NA,20,NA,TGTGCCACCAGTGATCGGACAGGGCCCCCGGGACTAGCCTCCTACAATGAGCAGTTCTTC,CATSDRTGPPGLASYNEQFF
TRBV6-5,TRBJ1-1,medium-sized,15,TRBD1,TGTGCCAGCAGCCGTGGGGCGACAGGGGCAGATCGAGCTTTCTTT,CASSRGATGADRAFF
TRBV7-6,TRBJ2-3,NA,15,NA,TGTGCCAGCAGCTTATCCCACTCTAGCACAGATACGCAGTATTTT,CASSLSHSSTDTQYF
TRBV7-9,TRBJ1-2,NA,14,TRBD1,TGTGCCAGCAGCTTGACAGGGGTCCCCTATGGCTACACCTTC,CASSLTGVPYGYTF
TRBV30,TRBJ1-5,NA,12,NA,TGTGCCTGGAGTCGGCAGGATGGACCCCAGCATTTT,CAWSRQDGPQHF
TRBV18,TRBJ2-3,NA,15,NA,TGTGCCAGCTCAATGAGGGAGGTGGGCACAGATACGCAGTATTTT,CASSMREVGTDTQYF
TRBV10-3,TRBJ1-1,NA,16,NA,TGTGCCATCAAGATGGGAGGGAGCCGGGCGAACACTGAAGCTTTCTTT,CAIKMGGSRANTEAFF